The 8 T cell receptor beta chains below come from one sample, sequenced in a study of low-dose radiotherapy and immunotherapy resistance in tumors. Specified time point: after trial treatment. Sample treatment: LDRT plus nivolumab, ipilimumab, low-dose cyclophosphamide and aspirin (RACIN trial). Both TCRalpha and TCRbeta chains were reverse transcribed with V-gene-specific primers. The TCRs were subjected to amplification over approximately 20 PCR cycles employing a constant-region primer in conjunction with a V-primer adapter. MiXCR, applied by TCRdb to the reads, yields one record per CDR3 protein. The sample includes 95,000 to 100,000 distinct CDR3 sequences, around 21% of them seen just once. Specimen: PBMCs, collected after low-dose radiotherapy plus immunotherapy. The receptors were sampled from a male donor with prostate cancer.

This sequence joins TRBV12-3 or TRBV12-4 and TRBJ2-5; perhaps TRBD1 as D (6 bases). Between the trimmed V and J ends, which lost 3 bases and 2 bases, there was a span of 16 bases. The CDR3 is made up of 16 amino acids. Here the CDR3 DNA reads TGTGCCAGCAGTTTGGGCCTCAGAGGGGGTCAAGAGACCCAGTACTTC. Translation gives CASSLGLRGGQETQYF.

This clonotype was counted ten times or more. The genes are TRBV19 and TRBJ1-2, with no clear D. The CDR3 runs 15 residues. Trimming left V 7 bases short and J 2 bases short, with 17 bases between. CDR1 is LNHDA, CDR2 SQIVND, per germline (reference sequence). CDR3 bases: TGTGCCAGTACCCGGAGAGCACAACTAAACTATGGCTACACCTTC. It yields the protein CASTRRAQLNYGYTF.

At least ten counts were recorded for this clonotype. This chain uses TRBV11-3 with TRBJ2-3; D could derive from TRBD1 or TRBD2 (5 bases each). The CDR3 loop spans 17 amino acids. The germline V gene encodes CDR1 SGHNT and CDR2 YENEEA. Trimming stripped 5 bases from V and 0 bases from J, with 18 bases between. The CDR3 spells CASSHNRGTGSTDTQYF. CDR3 nucleotide sequence: TGTGCCAGCAGCCATAATCGAGGGACGGGAAGCACAGATACGCAGTATTTT.

In its sample, this clonotype was seen a few times. The chain couples TRBV5-6 to TRBJ2-3; D is possibly TRBD2 (6 bases). The CDR3 has 13 residues. Germline-derived CDR1 and CDR2 are SGHDT and YYEEEE. V was clipped by 5 bases and J by 6 bases, with 13 bases between them. CDR3 loop: CASSWWGVDTQYF. In DNA form, the CDR3 reads TGTGCCAGCAGTTGGTGGGGGGTCGATACGCAGTATTTT. Together with reference TRBV5-6 and TRBJ2-3, the CDR3 gives the full variable domain: DAGVTQSPTHLIKTRGQQVTLRCSPKSGHDTVSWYQQALGQGPQFIFQYYEEEERQRGNFPDRFSGHQFPNYSSELNVNALLLGDSALYLCASSWWGVDTQYFGPGTRLTVL.

The table lists this clonotype with many counts. The chain recombines TRBV20-1 with TRBJ2-1, with 9 positions matching TRBD2. The CDR3 has 15 amino acids. V shed 5 bases and J 7 bases; nucleotides not matched to a gene: 12. Germline loops: CDR1 DFQATT, CDR2 SNEGSKA (reference sequence). CDR3 sequence: CSAPRLAGYGNEQFF. Here the CDR3 DNA reads TGCAGTGCTCCTCGGCTAGCGGGGTACGGGAATGAGCAGTTCTTC.

This clonotype was observed a handful of times. J is TRBJ2-3 and V is TRBV6-2 or TRBV6-3; 10 positions agree with TRBD2. Germline CDR1 reads MNHEY; CDR2 reads SVGEGT. Trimming cost V 3 bases and J 3 bases; bases outside gene matches: 3. CDR3 length equals 15 residues. The CDR3 loop reads CASSYPGLATDTQYF. For the CDR3, the DNA is TGTGCCAGCAGTTATCCGGGACTAGCGACAGATACGCAGTATTTT.

This clonotype was counted only a few times. The chain uses TRBV4-1 and TRBJ2-5; D is possibly TRBD1 (6 bases). Trimming pared 1 base from V and 9 bases from J, leaving 12 bases between. CDR1 MGHRA and CDR2 YSYEKL come from the germline V gene. The CDR3 runs to 13 residues. The CDR3 here is CASSQVGGRAQYF. The CDR3 bases are TGCGCCAGCAGCCAAGTTGGGGGCCGGGCCCAGTACTTC.

This clonotype occurred many times. CDR3 in amino acids: CASSPGSSYNSPLHF. CDR3 bases: TGTGCCAGCAGCCCAGGGAGCTCCTATAATTCACCCCTCCACTTT. The rearrangement joins TRBV11-2 to TRBJ1-6, with D maybe TRBD1 (5 bases). CDR3 length: 15 amino acids. Trimming removed 5 bases from V and 0 bases from J, with 8 bases in between. Germline CDR1 reads SGHAT; CDR2 reads FQNNGV.